This TCR beta chain was sequenced for a study of T cell repertoires and HLA-DP antigens. Study-wide context: A couple of male donors and one female donor spanned ages 18-to-29 through 60-to-69.

General study results and limits: Against one allele, clones undetected before culture averaged about 35%; against the other, roughly 51%.

The method was immunoSEQ multiplex PCR; TCRdb's version includes in-frame clones alone and lacks a portion of them. The sample gives approximately 73,000 clones, around 80% of which show up once; about 1.4% is in the top ten. This clone was counted a single time. As yet, its antigen is unknown. Germline CDR1 is LGHNT and CDR2 is FRNRAP. CDR3 length equals 15 residues. After removal of 5 bases from V and 0 bases from J, the junction contained 4 bases not matched to a gene. The TCR was taken from a man between 60 and 75 years old in good health and CMV-seronegative. This chain links TRBV12-5 with TRBJ1-3; 7 bases agree with TRBD1. Sequencing used CD4+ T cells from PBMCs. CDR3 bases: TGTGCTAGTGGTCTTGACAGGGCCTCTGGAAACACCATATATTTT. It specifies CASGLDRASGNTIYF.